The rows below give T cell receptor beta chains drawn from one sample of a study of blood T cell repertoires in COVID-19. Measured with immunoSEQ multiplex PCR; TCRdb has only the in-frame clones, and not every one. The sample yields hundreds of thousands of clones, roughly four fifths seen once. The sequencing sample was made of peripheral blood. These receptors came from a woman aged 60 to 75 with active or convalescent COVID-19. CDR3s include the opening cysteine and the closing phenylalanine or tryptophan. The D gene is left open where the match is weak. Expanded clones are given a class, and other clones once, few, many or no size at all.

TRBV28	NA	NA	TRBJ1-1	TGTGCCACCAAGGGGCACACTGAAGCTTTCTTT	CATKGHTEAFF
TRBV30	TRBD1	NA	TRBJ1-1	TGTGCCTGGACCACCAGGACAGGCCCTGAAGCTTTCTTT	CAWTTRTGPEAFF
TRBV7-3	TRBD1	few	TRBJ2-1	TGTGCCAGCAGCTCAGACCGGGACAGGGGTGGCAATGAGCAGTTCTTC	CASSSDRDRGGNEQFF
TRBV20-1	NA	NA	TRBJ1-4	TGCAGTGCTACCGGGGATGAAAAACTGTTTTTT	CSATGDEKLFF
TRBV7-3	NA	NA	TRBJ2-5	TGTGCCAGCAGCCCAACTTACGGGATCCAAGAGACCCAGTACTTC	CASSPTYGIQETQYF
TRBV3-1/TRBV3-2	TRBD1	NA	TRBJ1-5	TGTGCCAGCAGCCAAAACAGGGGAGTGCGCCAGCATTTT	CASSQNRGVRQHF
TRBV30	NA	NA	TRBJ1-2	TGTGCCTGGAAGGAGTTCAGTACCTATGGCTACACCTTC	CAWKEFSTYGYTF
TRBV30	NA	NA	TRBJ2-3	TGTGCCTGGAATGGCAGGGGGGCGTTCAGGGCAGATACGCAGTATTTT	CAWNGRGAFRADTQYF
TRBV7-9	NA	NA	TRBJ1-4	TGTGCCAGCACCTCCGGGGTCAGTGAAAAACTGTTTTTT	CASTSGVSEKLFF
TRBV7-3	TRBD1	NA	TRBJ2-5	TGTGCCAGCAGTTACACAGGGGGCGGGACCCAGTACTTC	CASSYTGGGTQYF
TRBV6-5	TRBD1	NA	TRBJ2-7	TGTGCCAGCAGGCGGGGACAGGATCCAGCCTACGAGCAGTACTTC	CASRRGQDPAYEQYF
TRBV11-2	NA	NA	TRBJ2-3	TGTGCCAGCAGCCCAACTAGCCCCGCAGATACGCAGTATTTT	CASSPTSPADTQYF
TRBV27	TRBD1	NA	TRBJ1-2	TGTGCCAGCAGCCGGGACAGGGAAAGGGGGTATGGCTACACCTTC	CASSRDRERGYGYTF
TRBV5-5	TRBD1	NA	TRBJ1-3	TGTGCCAGCAGCCAATATCGAGACAGGGCTGGAAACACCATATATTTT	CASSQYRDRAGNTIYF
TRBV19	TRBD1	NA	TRBJ1-2	TGTGCCAGTAGTGTTCCGGGACAGGGCTATGGCTACACCTTC	CASSVPGQGYGYTF
TRBV19	NA	NA	TRBJ2-5	TGTGCCAGTAGTAGAACCCGAACGGGGGTCGAAGAGACCCAGTACTTC	CASSRTRTGVEETQYF
TRBV4-1	NA	NA	TRBJ1-1	TGCGCCAGCAGCCCAGGGTGGAACACTGAAGCTTTCTTT	CASSPGWNTEAFF
TRBV19	NA	few	TRBJ1-1	TGTGCCAGTAGGACCCACAGGACTGAAGCTTTCTTT	CASRTHRTEAFF
TRBV12-3/TRBV12-4	TRBD1	NA	TRBJ1-1	TGTGCCAGCAGGGGGACAGGAACTGAAGCTTTCTTT	CASRGTGTEAFF
TRBV27	NA	NA	TRBJ1-6	TGTGCCAGCAGTTGGGGCCAGAGTAATTCACCCCTCCACTTT	CASSWGQSNSPLHF
TRBV6-4	TRBD1	NA	TRBJ1-5	TGTGCCAGCAGTGACTCTCCAGGGGGCGCTAGCAATCAGCCCCAGCATTTT	CASSDSPGGASNQPQHF
TRBV2	NA	few	TRBJ1-2	TGTGCCAGCAGCCGCCTGGGGGGGGCGCGGGGCTACACCTTC	CASSRLGGARGYTF
TRBV6-2/TRBV6-3	TRBD1	once	TRBJ1-2	TGTGCCAGCAGCAAGGACAGGGGGCGAGGCTACACCTTC	CASSKDRGRGYTF
TRBV29-1	NA	NA	TRBJ1-2	TGCAGCGTTGCAAGCCGATACTATGGCTACACCTTC	CSVASRYYGYTF
TRBV29-1	NA	NA	TRBJ1-2	TGCAGCGTTGAAAACAGAACTAACTATGGCTACACCTTC	CSVENRTNYGYTF
TRBV19	TRBD2	few	TRBJ2-2	TGTGCCAGTAGTCCCGGGGGGGCAGTCGGGGAGCTGTTTTTT	CASSPGGAVGELFF
TRBV14	NA	once	TRBJ2-7	TGTGCCAGCAGCCAAACATCCTACGAGCAGTACTTC	CASSQTSYEQYF
TRBV2	TRBD1	NA	TRBJ1-1	TGTGCCAGCAGTTTACAGGGGTTGGCTGAAGCTTTCTTT	CASSLQGLAEAFF
TRBV5-8	TRBD2	NA	TRBJ2-2	TGTGCCAGCAACCGGGGGGGCTACAACACCGGGGAGCTGTTTTTT	CASNRGGYNTGELFF
TRBV19	TRBD2	NA	TRBJ2-1	TGTGCCACCCTAAGCGGGGGCTCATACAATGAGCAGTTCTTC	CATLSGGSYNEQFF
TRBV30	NA	NA	TRBJ1-2	TGTGCCTGGAGTCGCGGGGAGTATGGCTACACCTTC	CAWSRGEYGYTF
TRBV15	TRBD2	NA	TRBJ2-7	TGTGCCACCAGCAGAGCCCGGGGTAGCGGGACCTACGAGCAGTACTTC	CATSRARGSGTYEQYF
TRBV29-1	NA	once	TRBJ2-4	TGCAGCGTTGAAGGGACAGCGAAAAACATTCAGTACTTC	CSVEGTAKNIQYF
TRBV5-4	TRBD1	NA	TRBJ1-2	TGTGCCAGCAGCTTGGGGGACAGGGGTATAGGCTACACCTTC	CASSLGDRGIGYTF
TRBV30	NA	NA	TRBJ1-2	TGTGCCTGGACCCTCCGCCCGAGTCCCTACACCTTC	CAWTLRPSPYTF
TRBV4-1	NA	NA	TRBJ1-2	TGCGCCAGCAGCCAGGGGGAGGGGAGTTTTTCTGGCTACACCTTC	CASSQGEGSFSGYTF
TRBV15	NA	NA	TRBJ1-2	TGTGCCACCAGCAGGGGGGGAGGAACGAACTATGGCTACACCTTC	CATSRGGGTNYGYTF
TRBV6-5	TRBD1	NA	TRBJ2-7	TGTGCCAGCAGTCACTCCTCCGGGACAGGGTACGAGCAGTACTTC	CASSHSSGTGYEQYF
TRBV6-5	NA	NA	TRBJ1-2	TGTGCCAGCAGTTACTCGGACAGCCTCGGAGGCTACACCTTC	CASSYSDSLGGYTF
TRBV6-5	NA	NA	TRBJ2-2	TGTGCCAGCAGTTTAGGGGATACCGGGGAGCTGTTTTTT	CASSLGDTGELFF
TRBV7-9	TRBD1	NA	TRBJ1-1	TGTGCCAGCAGCTCGACAGGGACGGGAAGCACTGAAGCTTTCTTT	CASSSTGTGSTEAFF
TRBV5-1	NA	NA	TRBJ1-1	TGCGCCAGCAGCTTGGGGCATGTAGGCGGGAACACTGAAGCTTTCTTT	CASSLGHVGGNTEAFF
TRBV7-9	NA	once	TRBJ1-6	TGTGCCAGCAGCGCCGACGGGAGCTCCTATAATTCACCCCTCCACTTT	CASSADGSSYNSPLHF
TRBV4-1	TRBD2	many	TRBJ2-1	TGCGCCAGCAGCCACGCGGGGAGGGGAAACCACAATGAGCAGTTCTTC	CASSHAGRGNHNEQFF
TRBV3-1/TRBV3-2	NA	NA	TRBJ1-1	TGTGCCAGCAGCCAAGGGACGAGGGACACTGAAGCTTTCTTT	CASSQGTRDTEAFF
TRBV18	NA	few	TRBJ2-1	TGTGCCAGCTCACCGAGGGGGTACTACAATGAGCAGTTCTTC	CASSPRGYYNEQFF
TRBV28	TRBD1	once	TRBJ1-2	TGTGCCAGCAGTAGAGGGGGCCCCCCCTATGGCTACACCTTC	CASSRGGPPYGYTF
TRBV3-1/TRBV3-2	NA	NA	TRBJ1-6	TGTGCCAGCAGCCAAGGGGACTTCGGCTCACCCCTCCACTTT	CASSQGDFGSPLHF
TRBV25-1	NA	NA	TRBJ2-7	TGTGCCAGCAGCAAAGGTTGGGGAGAACCTAACTACGAGCAGTACTTC	CASSKGWGEPNYEQYF
TRBV5-8	TRBD1	NA	TRBJ2-7	TGTGCCAGCAGCTTGTTCACCGGGACAGGTCAATACGAGCAGTACTTC	CASSLFTGTGQYEQYF
TRBV29-1	NA	NA	TRBJ2-7	TGCAGCGTTTTTAGGGGTAACGAGCAGTACTTC	CSVFRGNEQYF
TRBV19	NA	NA	TRBJ1-3	TGTGCCAGTAGTCTTGACGGGAGCTCTGGAAACACCATATATTTT	CASSLDGSSGNTIYF
TRBV5-6	TRBD1	once	TRBJ1-1	TGTGCCAGCAGCTTGGTCGAGACAGGGGGCAAAGCTTTCTTT	CASSLVETGGKAFF
TRBV6-5	NA	NA	TRBJ1-2	TGTGCCAGCAGTTACTCACAGGAAAACTATGGCTACACCTTC	CASSYSQENYGYTF
TRBV3-1/TRBV3-2	NA	NA	TRBJ1-2	TGTGCCAGCAGCCCAAGGGAGTTTGGAGACTATGGCTACACCTTC	CASSPREFGDYGYTF
TRBV18	NA	NA	TRBJ1-1	TGTGCCAGCTCAGGCCAGGCGAACACTGAAGCTTTCTTT	CASSGQANTEAFF
TRBV18	TRBD1	few	TRBJ1-1	TGTGCCAGCTCACCCCTTCGACAGGGGGCGGGGGAGACTGAAGCTTTCTTT	CASSPLRQGAGETEAFF
TRBV18	TRBD1	once	TRBJ2-2	TGTGCCAGCTCACCCTCGGGACAGGGTTACACCGGGGAGCTGTTTTTT	CASSPSGQGYTGELFF
TRBV29-1	NA	NA	TRBJ2-1	TGCAGCGTTCACGGGGGTTTCAATGAGCAGTTCTTC	CSVHGGFNEQFF
TRBV2	NA	NA	TRBJ2-3	TGTGCCTCCTGGGAGGACAAAGGGTACACAGATACGCAGTATTTT	CASWEDKGYTDTQYF